These T cell receptor beta chains were read from a single sample in a study of CD8 T cells in Susac syndrome. TCRdb reprocessed the immunoSEQ multiplex PCR reads with MiXCR, giving one entry per CDR3 protein. The sample yields about 120,000 distinct CDR3 sequences, 90% to 95% seen once. Input material: CD4+ T cells from PBMCs. The receptors were sampled from a human donor in good health. Each CDR3 is given with its conserved first and last residue. The D gene is left open where the match is weak. Size tells how often a clone was seen (once, few, many) or the class of an expanded clone, and some rows leave it out.

D	J	V	size	DNA	CDR3
NA	TRBJ2-2	TRBV7-2	NA	TGTGCCAGCAGCTTAGATCGGACCGGGGAGCTGTTTTTT	CASSLDRTGELFF
NA	TRBJ1-5	TRBV7-2	NA	TGTGCCAGCAGCCATCTAGCGGGGGGAAGAGATCAGCCCCAGCATTTT	CASSHLAGGRDQPQHF
NA	TRBJ2-1	TRBV30	NA	TGTGCCTGGAGTGTGGGGAGTCAATCCTACAATGAGCAGTTCTTC	CAWSVGSQSYNEQFF
TRBD1	TRBJ1-6	TRBV12-3/TRBV12-4	NA	TGTGCCAGCAGCAACACAGGGGGCAATTCACCCCTCCACTTT	CASSNTGGNSPLHF
TRBD2	TRBJ2-7	TRBV6-2/TRBV6-3	NA	TGTGCCACCGACCCGGGACTAGCGGGAAGCGAGCAGTACTTC	CATDPGLAGSEQYF
NA	TRBJ1-4	TRBV19	NA	TGTGCCAGTAGTATCGGGGGACCGCGGAATGAAAAACTGTTTTTT	CASSIGGPRNEKLFF
TRBD1	TRBJ1-1	TRBV10-3	NA	TGTGCCATCAGTGAATGGACAGGATCTATGAACACTGAAGCTTTCTTT	CAISEWTGSMNTEAFF
NA	TRBJ2-2	TRBV5-1	NA	TGCGCCAGCAACCGGGGCGAGGCCGGGGAGCTGTTTTTT	CASNRGEAGELFF
NA	TRBJ1-1	TRBV7-9	NA	TGTGCCAGCAGCTGGGACGACAGAACCCCTGAAGCTTTCTTT	CASSWDDRTPEAFF
NA	TRBJ2-2	TRBV6-5	NA	TGTGCCAGCAGTCCCCACGGGGCGAACACCGGGGAGCTGTTTTTT	CASSPHGANTGELFF
NA	TRBJ1-5	TRBV6-6	NA	TGTGCCAGCAGTTACGGGGGGAATCAGCCCCAGCATTTT	CASSYGGNQPQHF
TRBD1	TRBJ2-3	TRBV12-5	NA	TGTGCTAGTGGTTTGGCAGGAAATGGACAGGTTAGCACAGATACGCAGTATTTT	CASGLAGNGQVSTDTQYF
NA	TRBJ1-1	TRBV7-8	NA	TGTGCCAGCAGCTTAGAGAGTCGTTCGACGGCTGAAGCTTTCTTT	CASSLESRSTAEAFF
TRBD2	TRBJ2-3	TRBV11-2	NA	TGTGCCAGCAGCTTTTGGCGGGAGAGGTCAGATACGCAGTATTTT	CASSFWRERSDTQYF
NA	TRBJ2-5	TRBV3-1	NA	TGTGCCAGCAGCCGGACGGAGACCCAGTACTTC	CASSRTETQYF
NA	TRBJ2-7	TRBV2	NA	TGTGCCAGCAACCCTTATCGGGGGACCGACTACGAGCAGTACTTC	CASNPYRGTDYEQYF
NA	TRBJ2-1	TRBV3-1	NA	TGTGCCAGCAGCCAACAAATCTACAATGAGCAGTTCTTC	CASSQQIYNEQFF
NA	TRBJ1-1	TRBV7-8	once	TGTGCCAGCACCCCACGCGCGGACACTGAAGCTTTCTTT	CASTPRADTEAFF
TRBD2	TRBJ2-1	TRBV6-1	once	TGTGCCAGCAGTCCCTGGGTAGCGGGAGCCTTCTACAATGAGCAGTTCTTC	CASSPWVAGAFYNEQFF
NA	TRBJ1-1	TRBV6-6	NA	TGTGCCAGCAGCACAACGACGGGGAACACTGAAGCTTTCTTT	CASSTTTGNTEAFF
NA	TRBJ2-1	TRBV5-1	NA	TGCGCCAGCAGCACACGACCCGCCACCAATGAGCAGTTCTTC	CASSTRPATNEQFF
TRBD2	TRBJ2-1	TRBV20-1	NA	TGCAGTGCCGGGACTAGCGGGAGACCCTCCTACAATGAGCAGTTCTTC	CSAGTSGRPSYNEQFF
TRBD2	TRBJ2-7	TRBV12-3/TRBV12-4	NA	TGTGCCAGCAGTTTAATTACGCGGGAGGGGATGGGATACGAGCAGTACTTC	CASSLITREGMGYEQYF
NA	TRBJ2-3	TRBV20-1	NA	TGCAGTGCTGGGCGGGGACTCCCTCGAGCAGATACGCAGTATTTT	CSAGRGLPRADTQYF
NA	TRBJ2-3	TRBV6-6	once	TGTGCCAGCAGTCAACTAGGGGGCACAGATACGCAGTATTTT	CASSQLGGTDTQYF
TRBD1	TRBJ2-7	TRBV27	once	TGTGCCAGCAGTTCCCTAGGACAGGGTTACCACGAGCAGTACTTC	CASSSLGQGYHEQYF
NA	TRBJ1-5	TRBV20-1	NA	TGCAGTGCTAGAGATTTGAAAGATCTGGTAGGACTTTCCAATCAGCCCCAGCATTTT	CSARDLKDLVGLSNQPQHF
NA	TRBJ1-1	TRBV6-6	NA	TGTGCCAGCAGTTACCAGGCAATGAACACTGAAGCTTTCTTT	CASSYQAMNTEAFF
TRBD2	TRBJ2-3	TRBV18	NA	TGTGCCAGCTCACCTAGCGGGACAACAGATACGCAGTATTTT	CASSPSGTTDTQYF
TRBD1	TRBJ1-1	TRBV5-1	NA	TGCGCCAGCAGCCAGATACGGGACAGCATGAACACTGAAGCTTTCTTT	CASSQIRDSMNTEAFF
NA	TRBJ2-1	TRBV25-1	NA	TGTGCCAGCAACAGGGACAATGAGCAGTTCTTC	CASNRDNEQFF
NA	TRBJ2-3	TRBV30	NA	TGTGCCTGGAGTGTAAGGCGAGATACGCAGTATTTT	CAWSVRRDTQYF
TRBD1	TRBJ1-3	TRBV12-3/TRBV12-4	NA	TGTGCCAGCAGTTTCGGGACAGGGGATCCTGGAAACACCATATATTTT	CASSFGTGDPGNTIYF
TRBD2	TRBJ2-1	TRBV13	once	TGTGCCAGCAGACCCGCGGGAGATCGGAATGAGCAGTTCTTC	CASRPAGDRNEQFF